The 10 T cell receptor beta chains listed next were all sequenced from one sample in a study of regulatory T cells in long-lasting Graves disease. Indicated time point: newly diagnosed GD, antithyroid drugs for less than 3 months. There was RNA extracted from PBMCs, and the TCR library was made from it. iRepertoire HTBI primers and Arm-PCR of CDR3 regions built TCR beta libraries. One entry per CDR3 protein results from TCRdb running MiXCR on the multiplex PCR reads. The repertoire has fewer than 650,000 distinct CDR3 sequences, about 16% of them found once; the top ten carry around 12%. This sample also appeared in a second study, on T cells in Graves' hyperthyroidism and ophthalmopathy.

The material sequenced was peripheral blood mononuclear cells (PBMCs), taken at new diagnosis, from a patient treated with antithyroid drugs. The source is a man aged 18 to 30 with Graves disease.

This clonotype occurred many times. This rearrangement joins TRBV28 to TRBJ2-3, with 12 positions matching TRBD2. Trimming at V came to 9 bases and at J to 14 bases, leaving 18 bases not matched to a gene. This CDR3 region has 15 residues. Germline values: CDR1 MDHEN, CDR2 SYDVKM. The CDR3 nucleotides read TGTGCCAGGCAACCCCGGACTAGCGGGACCCCAGCCCGGTATTTT. As protein: CARQPRTSGTPARYF.

This clonotype has just a few counts. The DNA of the CDR3 is TGTGCCAGCAGCTCTGGACTAGCGGGAGTAATCACCGGGGAGCTGTTTTTT. Its protein is CASSSGLAGVITGELFF. The chain is built from TRBV7-6 and TRBJ2-2; 13 bases align to TRBD2. This CDR3 comprises 17 residues. J was trimmed by 4 bases and V by 4 bases; bases with no gene match: 6. The V gene's germline CDR1 is SGHVS and CDR2 FNYEAQ.

In its sample, this clonotype was seen many times. The rearrangement uses TRBV7-8 and TRBJ1-5, with 9 bases lining up with TRBD1. The CDR3 has 17 amino acids. The J segment lost 2 bases and the V segment lost 5 bases, leaving 10 bases of the junction unmatched. Germline assignment: CDR1 SGHVS and CDR2 FQNEAQ. CDR3 region: CASSGPRDRARNQPQHF. The CDR3 nucleotides read TGTGCCAGCAGCGGACCCCGGGACAGGGCCCGCAATCAGCCCCAGCATTTT.

This clonotype appeared a few times. The chain employs TRBV6-1 and TRBJ2-1; TRBD1 is a possible D gene (5 bases). Trimming removed 7 bases from V and 7 bases from J, with 14 bases in between. Germline CDR1 MNHNS, CDR2 SASEGT. The CDR3 covers 13 residues. CDR3 in amino acids: CASTPGSGNEQFF. The CDR3 coding sequence is TGTGCCAGCACCCCAGGGTCTGGGAATGAGCAGTTCTTC.

This clonotype was seen a handful of times. V gene TRBV18 combines with J gene TRBJ2-7, with 16 nucleotides matching TRBD2. The CDR3 runs to 17 residues. The germline V gene encodes CDR1 KGHSH and CDR2 LQKENI. The ends lost 5 bases at V and 3 bases at J; junction bases unmatched: 7. The CDR3 coding sequence is TGTGCCAGCTCAACCCCGGGACTAGCGGGAGGGTTCTACGAGCAGTACTTC. This codes for CASSTPGLAGGFYEQYF. Based on the CDR3 plus reference TRBV18 and TRBJ2-7, the full variable domain is NAGVMQNPRHLVRRRGQEARLRCSPMKGHSHVYWYRQLPEEGLKFMVYLQKENIIDESGMPKERFSAEFPKEGPSILRIQQVVRGDSAAYFCASSTPGLAGGFYEQYFGPGTRLTVT.

This clonotype appeared many times. The rearrangement joins TRBV6-5 to TRBJ2-7; the D gene is possibly TRBD1 (5 bases). CDR1 is MNHEY and CDR2 is SVGAGI in the germline V gene. With 2 bases removed from V and 0 bases from J, the gap between germline ends came to 14 bases. CDR3 length: 16 residues. CDR3 in amino acids: CASSYDRDRLSYEQYF. The CDR3 region has the DNA TGTGCCAGCAGTTACGATCGAGACAGACTCTCCTACGAGCAGTACTTC.

This clonotype was counted ten times or more. The rearrangement links TRBV5-1 to TRBJ2-3; 7 bases map to TRBD2. The CDR3 runs 15 residues. Germline values: CDR1 SGHRS, CDR2 YFSETQ. Trimming cost V 4 bases and J 3 bases; bases outside gene matches: 8. The CDR3 nucleotides are TGCGCCAGCAGCCCAGAGCGGGGCCGGACAGATACGCAGTATTTT. As protein: CASSPERGRTDTQYF.

This clonotype was counted between two and nine times. The likely explanation is a read error, given a far larger clone one base away. V gene TRBV9 combines with J gene TRBJ2-7; D unresolved. CDR3 length equals 11 residues. CDR1 is SGDLS, CDR2 YYNGEE, per germline. The V and J ends lost 4 bases and 2 bases respectively, with 4 bases between them. CDR3 sequence (DNA): TGTGCCAGCAGCCCCCCCTACGAGCAGTACTTC. Protein sequence: CASSPPYEQYF.

The rearrangement joins TRBV9 to TRBJ1-5; D remains unclear. Germline-derived CDR1 and CDR2 are SGDLS and YYNGEE. CDR3 length: 15 residues. V lost 1 base to trimming and J lost 6 bases, with 14 bases between them. This CDR3 reads CASSVSGTGPQPQHF. The CDR3 DNA reads TGTGCCAGCAGCGTAAGTGGTACTGGGCCTCAGCCCCAGCATTTT. The full variable domain, in which reference TRBV9 and TRBJ1-5 provide the parts outside the CDR3, is DSGVTQTPKHLITATGQRVTLRCSPRSGDLSVYWYQQSLDQGLQFLIQYYNGEERAKGNILERFSAQQFPDLHSELNLSSLELGDSALYFCASSVSGTGPQPQHFGDGTRLSIL.

This clonotype was counted ten times or more. The chain carries TRBV7-2 and TRBJ1-3, with D uncertain. Trimming took 6 bases from V and 4 from J, leaving 19 bases between them. The CDR3 contains 16 residues. CDR1 and CDR2 (germline): SGHTA, FQGNSA. CDR3 DNA sequence: TGTGCCAGCAGGCCCGGGGATCCTGGCTCCGGAAACACCATATATTTT. As protein: CASRPGDPGSGNTIYF.